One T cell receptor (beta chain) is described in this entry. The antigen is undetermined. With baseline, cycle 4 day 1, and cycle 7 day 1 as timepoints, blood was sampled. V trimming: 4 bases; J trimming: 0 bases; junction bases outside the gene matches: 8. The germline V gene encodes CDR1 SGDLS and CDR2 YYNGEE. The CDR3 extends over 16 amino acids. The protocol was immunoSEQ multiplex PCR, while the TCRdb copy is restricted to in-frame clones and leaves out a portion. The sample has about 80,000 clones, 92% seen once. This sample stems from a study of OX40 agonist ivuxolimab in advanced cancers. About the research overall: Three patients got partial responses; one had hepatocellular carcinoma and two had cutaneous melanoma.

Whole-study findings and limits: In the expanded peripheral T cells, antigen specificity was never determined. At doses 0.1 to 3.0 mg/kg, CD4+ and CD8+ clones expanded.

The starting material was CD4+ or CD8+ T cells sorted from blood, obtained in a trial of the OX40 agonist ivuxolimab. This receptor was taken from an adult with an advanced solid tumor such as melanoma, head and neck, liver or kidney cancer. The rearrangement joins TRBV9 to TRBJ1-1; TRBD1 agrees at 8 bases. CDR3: CASSLTGVFMNTEAFF. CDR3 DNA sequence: TGTGCCAGCAGCCTGACAGGGGTTTTCATGAACACTGAAGCTTTCTTT.